This T cell receptor (beta chain) was sequenced for a study of T cell responses to AZD1222 COVID-19 vaccine. Clones were read by immunoSEQ multiplex PCR, and TCRdb kept only the in-frame ones, dropping some. The sample lists under 150,000 clones; around 88% were seen once. V was clipped by 5 bases and J by 7 bases, with 17 bases between them. The CDR3 is 15 amino acids. The germline V gene has CDR1 SGHTA and CDR2 FQGNSA. This rearrangement joins TRBV7-2 to TRBJ1-4; no reliable D call. The source material was peripheral blood, sampled 28 days after the second AZD1222 dose. The sequence derives from an adult who received the AZD1222 COVID-19 vaccine. Here the CDR3 DNA reads TGTGCCAGCAGCCCCAAAGGAGGGTTTCGTGAAAAACTGTTTTTT. Translation gives CASSPKGGFREKLFF. The full variable domain, with the rest looked up from reference TRBV7-2 and TRBJ1-4, is GAGVSQSPSNKVTEKGKDVELRCDPISGHTALYWYRQSLGQGLEFLIYFQGNSAPDKSGLPSDRFSAERTGGSVSTLTIQRTQQEDSAVYLCASSPKGGFREKLFFGSGTQLSVL.